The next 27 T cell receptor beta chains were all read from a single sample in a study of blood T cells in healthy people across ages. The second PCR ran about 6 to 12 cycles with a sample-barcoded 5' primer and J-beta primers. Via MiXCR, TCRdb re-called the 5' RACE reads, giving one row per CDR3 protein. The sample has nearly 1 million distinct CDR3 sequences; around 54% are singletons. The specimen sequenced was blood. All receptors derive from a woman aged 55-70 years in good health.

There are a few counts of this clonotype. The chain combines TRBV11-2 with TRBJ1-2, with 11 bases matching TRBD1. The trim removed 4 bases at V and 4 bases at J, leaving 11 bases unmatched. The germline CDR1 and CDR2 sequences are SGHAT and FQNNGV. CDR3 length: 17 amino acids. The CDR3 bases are TGTGCCAGCAGCTCTCTCCGTGGACAGGGGGCTTCCTATGGCTACACCTTC. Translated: CASSSLRGQGASYGYTF.

CDR3 DNA: TGTGCCAGCAGCGTTAGCGAGCAGTACTTC. It codes for CASSVSEQYF. The chain has TRBV9 and TRBJ2-7, with D unclear. Germline V lookup: CDR1 SGDLS, CDR2 YYNGEE. V lost 2 bases, J lost 6 bases, and 3 bases lay in between. The CDR3 totals 10 residues.

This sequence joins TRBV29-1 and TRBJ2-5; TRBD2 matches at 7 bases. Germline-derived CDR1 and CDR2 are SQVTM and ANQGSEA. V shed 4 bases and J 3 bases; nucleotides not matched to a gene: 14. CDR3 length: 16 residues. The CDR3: CSVGANGGRAEETQYF. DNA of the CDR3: TGCAGCGTTGGCGCCAATGGGGGGAGGGCCGAAGAGACCCAGTACTTC.

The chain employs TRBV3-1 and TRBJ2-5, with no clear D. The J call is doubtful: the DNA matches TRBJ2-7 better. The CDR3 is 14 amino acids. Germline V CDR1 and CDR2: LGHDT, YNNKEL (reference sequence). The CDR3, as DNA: TGTGCCAGCAGCCAGTGGACCAGCTCCTACGAGCAGTACTTC. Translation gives CASSQWTSSYEQYF.

The chain's CDR3 is CASSFPGVGYGEQFF. The CDR3 DNA reads as TGTGCCAGCAGTTTCCCAGGGGTTGGGTATGGTGAGCAGTTCTTC. V usage is TRBV27 and J usage is TRBJ2-1; tentatively, D is TRBD1 (6 bases). The V gene lost 3 bases and the J gene lost 9 bases, with 18 bases spanning the gap. This CDR3 contains 15 residues. The V gene's germline CDR1 is MNHEY and CDR2 SMNVEV (reference sequence).

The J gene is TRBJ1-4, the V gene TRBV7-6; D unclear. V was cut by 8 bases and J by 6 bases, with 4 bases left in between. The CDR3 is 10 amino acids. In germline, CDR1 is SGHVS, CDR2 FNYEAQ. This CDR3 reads CASGDEKLFF. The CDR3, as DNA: TGTGCCAGCGGCGATGAAAAACTGTTTTTT.

The CDR3 bases are TGTGCCAGCAGTTCCTTCGGACGGAACCTCTACGAGCAGTACTTC. It is translated as CASSSFGRNLYEQYF. The chain has TRBV28 and TRBJ2-7, with no clear D. Germline V CDR1 and CDR2: MDHEN, SYDVKM. This CDR3 comprises 15 residues. V lost 4 bases and J lost 3, with 16 bases in between.

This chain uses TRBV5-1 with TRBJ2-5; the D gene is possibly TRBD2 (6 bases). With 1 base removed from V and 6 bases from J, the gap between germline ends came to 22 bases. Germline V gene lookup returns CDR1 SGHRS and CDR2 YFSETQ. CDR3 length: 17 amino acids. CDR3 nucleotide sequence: TGCGCCAGCAGCTTGCGGCAGGGAGGCTCCCCTCGGAAGACCCAGTACTTC. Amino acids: CASSLRQGGSPRKTQYF.

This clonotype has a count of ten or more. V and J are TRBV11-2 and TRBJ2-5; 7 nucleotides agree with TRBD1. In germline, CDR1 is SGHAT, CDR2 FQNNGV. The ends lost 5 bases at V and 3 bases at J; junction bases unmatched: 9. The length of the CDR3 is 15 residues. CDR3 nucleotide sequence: TGTGCCAGCAGCACCCAGGGACAGCGGAAAGAGACCCAGTACTTC. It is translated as CASSTQGQRKETQYF.

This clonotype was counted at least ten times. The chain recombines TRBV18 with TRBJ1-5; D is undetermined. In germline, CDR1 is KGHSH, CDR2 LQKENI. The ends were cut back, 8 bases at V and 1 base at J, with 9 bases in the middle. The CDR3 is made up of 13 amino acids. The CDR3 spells CASSGNSNQPQHF. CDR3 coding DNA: TGTGCCAGCAGCGGGAACAGCAATCAGCCCCAGCATTTT.

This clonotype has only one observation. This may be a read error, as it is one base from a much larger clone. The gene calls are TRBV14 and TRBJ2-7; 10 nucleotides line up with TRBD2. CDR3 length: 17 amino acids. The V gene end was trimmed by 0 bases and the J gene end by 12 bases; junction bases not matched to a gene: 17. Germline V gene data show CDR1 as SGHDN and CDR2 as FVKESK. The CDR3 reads CASSQELGAGGRETRYF. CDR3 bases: TGTGCCAGCAGCCAAGAATTGGGAGCGGGAGGGCGAGAGACCCGGTACTTC.

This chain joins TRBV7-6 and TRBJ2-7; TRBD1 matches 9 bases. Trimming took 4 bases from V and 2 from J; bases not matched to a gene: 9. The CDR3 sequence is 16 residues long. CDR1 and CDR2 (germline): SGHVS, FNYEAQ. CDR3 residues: CASSSNTGTGTYEQYF. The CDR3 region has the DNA TGTGCCAGCAGCTCTAATACCGGGACAGGGACCTACGAGCAGTACTTC.

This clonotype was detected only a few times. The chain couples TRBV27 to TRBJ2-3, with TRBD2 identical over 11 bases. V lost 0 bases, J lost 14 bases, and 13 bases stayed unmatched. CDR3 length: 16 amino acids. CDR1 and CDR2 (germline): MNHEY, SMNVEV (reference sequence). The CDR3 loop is CASSLSIGGTSGGLYF. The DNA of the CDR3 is TGTGCCAGCAGTTTATCGATAGGTGGGACTAGCGGCGGTCTGTATTTT.

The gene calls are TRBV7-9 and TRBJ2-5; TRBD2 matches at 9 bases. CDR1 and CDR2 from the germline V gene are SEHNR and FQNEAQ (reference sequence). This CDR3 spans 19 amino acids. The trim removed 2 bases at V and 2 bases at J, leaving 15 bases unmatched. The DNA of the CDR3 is TGTGCCAGCAGCTTAAATTTAGGACTAGCGAGGAGCGGGCAAGAGACCCAGTACTTC. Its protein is CASSLNLGLARSGQETQYF. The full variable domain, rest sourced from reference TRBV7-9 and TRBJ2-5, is DTGVSQNPRHKITKRGQNVTFRCDPISEHNRLYWYRQTLGQGPEFLTYFQNEAQLEKSRLLSDRFSAERPKGSFSTLEIQRTEQGDSAMYLCASSLNLGLARSGQETQYFGPGTRLLVL.

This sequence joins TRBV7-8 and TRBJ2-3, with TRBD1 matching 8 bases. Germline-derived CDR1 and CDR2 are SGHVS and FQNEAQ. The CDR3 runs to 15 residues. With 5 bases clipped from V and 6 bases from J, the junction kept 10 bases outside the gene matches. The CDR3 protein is CASSLTRGHRDTQYF. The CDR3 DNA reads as TGTGCCAGCAGCCTCACCAGGGGGCATAGGGATACGCAGTATTTT.

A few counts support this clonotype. The CDR3 loop is CAISESFSVNQPQHF. In DNA form, the CDR3 reads TGTGCCATCAGTGAGTCTTTTTCGGTGAATCAGCCCCAGCATTTT. V is TRBV10-3 and J is TRBJ1-5; no reliable D call. There are 15 residues in the CDR3. V shed 0 bases and J shed 4 bases, with 10 bases lying between them. CDR1 and CDR2 from the germline V gene are ENHRY and SYGVKD.

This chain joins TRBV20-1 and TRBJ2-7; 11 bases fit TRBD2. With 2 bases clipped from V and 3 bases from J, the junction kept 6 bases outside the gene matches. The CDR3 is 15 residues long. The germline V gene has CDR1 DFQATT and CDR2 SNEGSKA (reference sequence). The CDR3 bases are TGCAGTGCTAGACCCGGGACTAGCGGATTCTACGAGCAGTACTTC. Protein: CSARPGTSGFYEQYF.

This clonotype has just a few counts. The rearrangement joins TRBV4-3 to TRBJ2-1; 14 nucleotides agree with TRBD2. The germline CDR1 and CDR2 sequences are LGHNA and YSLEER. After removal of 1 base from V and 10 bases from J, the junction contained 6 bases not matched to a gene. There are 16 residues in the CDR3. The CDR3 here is CASSQAGTSGRGEQFF. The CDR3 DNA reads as TGCGCCAGCAGCCAAGCCGGGACTAGCGGGAGAGGCGAGCAGTTCTTC.

This chain's CDR3 is CASSNRGRSYEQYF. CDR3 DNA sequence: TGTGCCAGTAGCAACCGAGGACGGAGCTACGAGCAGTACTTC. V gene TRBV19 combines with J gene TRBJ2-7, with D unresolved. CDR3 length equals 14 residues. The ends were cut back, 6 bases at V and 3 bases at J, with 15 bases in the middle. Germline loops: CDR1 LNHDA, CDR2 SQIVND (reference sequence).

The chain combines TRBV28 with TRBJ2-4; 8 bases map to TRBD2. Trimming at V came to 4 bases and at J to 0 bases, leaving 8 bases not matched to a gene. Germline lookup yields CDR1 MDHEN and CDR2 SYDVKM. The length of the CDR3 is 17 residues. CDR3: CASSSLGGRPAKNIQYF. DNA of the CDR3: TGTGCCAGCAGTTCCCTCGGCGGGAGGCCAGCCAAAAACATTCAGTACTTC.

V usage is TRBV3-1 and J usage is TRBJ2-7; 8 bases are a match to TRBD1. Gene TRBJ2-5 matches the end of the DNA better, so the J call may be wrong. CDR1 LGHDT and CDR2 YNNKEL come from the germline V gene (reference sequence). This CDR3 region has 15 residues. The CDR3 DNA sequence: TGTGCCAGCAGCCAAGACAGGGGGCGCCGAGAGACCCAGTACTTC. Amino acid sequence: CASSQDRGRRETQYF.

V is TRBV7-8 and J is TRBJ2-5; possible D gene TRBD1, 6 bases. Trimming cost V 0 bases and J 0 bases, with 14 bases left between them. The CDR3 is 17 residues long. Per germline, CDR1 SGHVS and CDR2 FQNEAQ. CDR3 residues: CASSLARTVTYQETQYF. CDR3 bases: TGTGCCAGCAGCTTAGCGAGGACAGTTACGTACCAAGAGACCCAGTACTTC.

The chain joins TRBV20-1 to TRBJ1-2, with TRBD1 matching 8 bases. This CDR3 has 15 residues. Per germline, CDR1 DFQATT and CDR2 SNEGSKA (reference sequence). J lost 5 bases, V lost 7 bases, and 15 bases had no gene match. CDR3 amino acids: CSVLGQGPSLYGYTF. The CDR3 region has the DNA TGCAGTGTTCTCGGACAGGGTCCAAGTCTATATGGCTACACCTTC.

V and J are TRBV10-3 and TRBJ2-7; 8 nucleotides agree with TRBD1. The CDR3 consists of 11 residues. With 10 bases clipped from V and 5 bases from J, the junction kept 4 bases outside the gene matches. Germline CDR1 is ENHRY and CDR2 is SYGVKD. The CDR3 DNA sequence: TGTGCCAGTGGACAGGGTAACGAGCAGTACTTC. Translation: CASGQGNEQYF.

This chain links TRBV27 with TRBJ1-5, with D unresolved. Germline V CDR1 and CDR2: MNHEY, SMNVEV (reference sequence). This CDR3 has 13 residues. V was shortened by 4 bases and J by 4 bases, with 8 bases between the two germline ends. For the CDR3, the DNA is TGTGCCAGCAGTTCCTCAGAGAATCAGCCCCAGCATTTT. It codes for CASSSSENQPQHF.

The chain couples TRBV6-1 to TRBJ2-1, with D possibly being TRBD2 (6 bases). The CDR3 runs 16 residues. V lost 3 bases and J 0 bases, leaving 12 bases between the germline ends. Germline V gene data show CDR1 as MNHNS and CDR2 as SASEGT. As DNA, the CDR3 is TGTGCCAGCAGTGACATAGCGGCCAGCTCCTACAATGAGCAGTTCTTC. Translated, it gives CASSDIAASSYNEQFF.

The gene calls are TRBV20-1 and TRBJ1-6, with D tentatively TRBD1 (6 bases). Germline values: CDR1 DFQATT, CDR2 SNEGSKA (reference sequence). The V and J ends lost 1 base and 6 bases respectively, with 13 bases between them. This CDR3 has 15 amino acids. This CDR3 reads CSARGGGVSNSPLHF. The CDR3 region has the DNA TGCAGTGCTAGAGGAGGGGGGGTGAGTAATTCACCCCTCCACTTT.